A single sample is the source of the 27 T cell receptor beta chains below, sequenced in a study of human T cells and chemical hapten exposure. The sample's time point: pre-sensitization, week 0. Treatment denoted: therapeutic diphenylcyclopropenone sensitization with weekly scalp DPC. Each CDR3 protein gets one entry after TCRdb re-called the RACE reads with MiXCR. The sample yields 84,000 or so distinct CDR3 sequences, 8.5% seen once. The specimen was whole blood, collected in connection with sensitization to the hapten diphenylcyclopropenone (DPC). These receptors were obtained from a man aged 40-49 years with alopecia areata. Some clones in this sample may be carry-over from other donors' samples.

The table lists this clonotype with many counts. A junction end diverges from the germline sequence, so it may reflect a read error. The gene calls are TRBV7-7 and TRBJ2-5; D tentatively fits TRBD1 or TRBD2 (5 bases each). Germline CDR1 SSHAT, CDR2 FNYEAQ (reference sequence). The CDR3 is 16 amino acids. The CDR3 region has the DNA TGTGCTAGCAGCTTAGGCCGGGGCCTAGCCCAAGAGACCCAGTACTTC. Protein sequence: CASSLGRGLAQETQYF.

In nucleotides, the CDR3 is TGTGCCAGCAATCCTTGGGGGCAAGGTGAGCAGTTCTTC. Its translation is CASNPWGQGEQFF. This rearrangement joins TRBV12-3 or TRBV12-4 to TRBJ2-1; D is perhaps TRBD1 (6 bases). This CDR3 has 13 amino acids. V lost 7 bases and J lost 9, with 16 bases in between.

This clonotype was counted only a few times. The gene calls are TRBV5-1 and TRBJ1-5; D might be TRBD1 (5 bases). The V end lost 1 base, the J end lost 6 bases, and 14 bases lay between the germline ends. This CDR3 is built from 15 residues. Germline lookup yields CDR1 SGHRS and CDR2 YFSETQ. Here the CDR3 DNA reads TGCGCCAGCAGCTTGAACGGGGGGGAGCGTCAGCCCCAGCATTTT. This codes for CASSLNGGERQPQHF. The full variable domain, its missing parts supplied by reference TRBV5-1 and TRBJ1-5, is KAGVTQTPRYLIKTRGQQVTLSCSPISGHRSVSWYQQTPGQGLQFLFEYFSETQRNKGNFPGRFSGRQFSNSRSEMNVSTLELGDSALYLCASSLNGGERQPQHFGDGTRLSIL.

The chain carries TRBV6-2 or TRBV6-3 and TRBJ2-7; D unresolved. The CDR3 is 14 amino acids. Trimming shortened V by 2 bases and J by 2 bases, and 10 bases separated the two germline ends. From germline, CDR1 is MNHEY and CDR2 SVGEGT. Here the CDR3 DNA reads TGTGCCAGCAGTTACGCCGACTTGACCTACGAGCAGTACGTC. Amino acids: CASSYADLTYEQYV.

At least ten counts were recorded for this clonotype. The chain combines TRBV5-4 with TRBJ2-3; tentative D call: TRBD2 (5 bases). V was pared by 2 bases and J by 4 bases, with 8 bases between. The length of the CDR3 is 13 residues. CDR1 and CDR2 from the germline V gene are SGHNT and YYREEE (reference sequence). CDR3 sequence (DNA): TGTGCCAGCAGCTTCGGGGTTCCAGATACGCAGTATTTT. This gives the protein CASSFGVPDTQYF.

This clonotype came up a few times. V and J are TRBV5-1 and TRBJ2-2, with D perhaps TRBD1 (5 bases). CDR3 length equals 16 residues. Germline CDR1 and CDR2: SGHRS and YFSETQ. V lost 0 bases and J lost 0, with 9 bases in between. CDR3 in DNA: TGCGCCAGCAGCTTGGTTACAGGCGCGAACACCGGGGAGCTGTTTTTT. This encodes CASSLVTGANTGELFF. Variable domain in full (rest from reference TRBV5-1 and TRBJ2-2): KAGVTQTPRYLIKTRGQQVTLSCSPISGHRSVSWYQQTPGQGLQFLFEYFSETQRNKGNFPGRFSGRQFSNSRSEMNVSTLELGDSALYLCASSLVTGANTGELFFGEGSRLTVL.

The chain couples TRBV7-9 to TRBJ2-6; 7 nucleotides agree with TRBD2. CDR1 is SEHNR, CDR2 FQNEAQ, per germline (reference sequence). Trimming at V came to 5 bases and at J to 3 bases, leaving 10 bases not matched to a gene. The CDR3 contains 17 residues. CDR3 nucleotide sequence: TGTGCCAGCAGCGAAGGTCCCGGGAGGTTTGGGGCCAACGTCCTGACTTTC. Protein: CASSEGPGRFGANVLTF.

This clonotype has a count of ten or more. The chain has TRBV6-5 and TRBJ1-1; no definite D call. V was shortened by 2 bases and J by 4 bases, with 5 bases between the two germline ends. Germline V gene data show CDR1 as MNHEY and CDR2 as SVGAGI. This CDR3 is 12 amino acids long. CDR3 in amino acids: CASSYAGTEAFF. The CDR3 DNA reads TGTGCCAGCAGTTACGCCGGCACTGAAGCTTTCTTT.

The CDR3 protein is CASSFQRSGLETQYF. CDR3 bases: TGTGCCAGCAGCTTCCAACGCTCAGGGTTAGAGACCCAGTACTTC. This chain connects TRBV14 to TRBJ2-5; weak D call: TRBD1 (5 bases). Germline assignment: CDR1 SGHDN and CDR2 FVKESK. The CDR3 has 15 amino acids. Trimming shortened V by 5 bases and J by 4 bases, and 17 bases separated the two germline ends.

This clonotype was counted a few times. This rearrangement joins TRBV9 to TRBJ2-1; 11 bases map to TRBD1. Per the germline V gene, CDR1 is SGDLS and CDR2 is YYNGEE. The trim removed 0 bases at V and 8 bases at J, leaving 4 bases unmatched. There are 15 residues in the CDR3. The CDR3 DNA reads as TGTGCCAGCAGCGTAGCCGGACAGGGGGCGGATGAGCAGTTCTTC. Translating gives CASSVAGQGADEQFF.

The table lists this clonotype with a few counts. The gene calls are TRBV28 and TRBJ2-3, with 11 bases lining up with TRBD2. The CDR3 runs to 17 residues. With 8 bases clipped from V and 5 bases from J, the junction kept 15 bases outside the gene matches. From germline, CDR1 is MDHEN and CDR2 SYDVKM. CDR3 region: CASATSIAGGRLDTQYF. In DNA, the CDR3 is TGTGCCAGCGCTACATCGATAGCGGGAGGGCGCTTAGATACGCAGTATTTT.

This chain joins TRBV27 and TRBJ2-7; 8 bases fit TRBD2. V was pared by 6 bases and J by 4 bases, with 8 bases of the junction left unmatched. The V gene's germline CDR1 is MNHEY and CDR2 SMNVEV (reference sequence). The CDR3 is made up of 14 amino acids. The CDR3 DNA reads as TGTGCCAGCAGCGGACTAGCAGCCCCTTACGAGCAGTACGTC. Its translation is CASSGLAAPYEQYV.

This clonotype occurred many times. V usage is TRBV27 and J usage is TRBJ2-7, with 7 bases that match TRBD1. CDR3 length equals 19 residues. Germline V gives CDR1 MNHEY, CDR2 SMNVEV (reference sequence). J gave up 6 bases and V 6 bases, and 26 bases lay outside the gene matches. CDR3 amino acids: CASSATPGGGHRGFSEQYV. The CDR3 nucleotides are TGTGCCAGCAGCGCAACACCAGGTGGGGGCCACAGGGGTTTCAGCGAGCAGTACGTC.

This clonotype was detected ten times or more. V and J are TRBV6-5 and TRBJ2-4, with D maybe TRBD1 (6 bases). V was trimmed by 5 bases and J by 2 bases, leaving 16 bases between them. This CDR3 is built from 16 residues. Germline V gives CDR1 MNHEY, CDR2 SVGAGI. The CDR3 region has the DNA TGTGCCAGCAGTGACACATCGACAGGCCCCAAAAACATTCAGTACTTC. Translation: CASSDTSTGPKNIQYF.

V gene TRBV5-1 combines with J gene TRBJ2-6, with 8 bases lining up with TRBD1. V shed 4 bases, J shed 4 bases, and the junction held 7 bases outside the gene matches. The CDR3 is made up of 16 amino acids. The germline CDR1 and CDR2 sequences are SGHRS and YFSETQ. The CDR3 sequence: CASSLTGGGGANVLTF. The CDR3 nucleotides read TGCGCCAGCAGCCTTACAGGGGGTGGCGGGGCCAACGTCCTGACTTTC. The variable domain in full, completed from reference TRBV5-1 and TRBJ2-6, reads KAGVTQTPRYLIKTRGQQVTLSCSPISGHRSVSWYQQTPGQGLQFLFEYFSETQRNKGNFPGRFSGRQFSNSRSEMNVSTLELGDSALYLCASSLTGGGGANVLTFGAGSRLTVL.

This clonotype appeared a few times. The chain employs TRBV11-2 and TRBJ2-6, with TRBD2 matching 12 bases. Unmatched junction bases numbered 2, after V lost 5 bases and J lost 0 bases. Germline CDR1 SGHAT, CDR2 FQNNGV. The CDR3 sequence is 17 residues long. CDR3 protein: CASSRGLAGSGANVLTF. The CDR3 DNA is TGTGCCAGCAGCCGGGGACTAGCGGGCTCTGGGGCCAACGTCCTGACTTTC.

The CDR3 region is CASSLSLAGTADTQYF. For the CDR3, the DNA is TGTGCCAGCAGCCTATCTCTAGCGGGAACGGCAGATACGCAGTATTTT. The chain uses TRBV7-2 and TRBJ2-3; 9 nucleotides align to TRBD2. V lost 5 bases, J lost 4 bases, and 10 bases stayed unmatched. This CDR3 is built from 16 residues. Looked up from germline, CDR1 is SGHTA and CDR2 is FQGNSA.

This clonotype was observed many times. The chain links TRBV15 to TRBJ2-4; 8 bases line up with TRBD1. The germline CDR1 and CDR2 sequences are LNHNV and YYDKDF (reference sequence). The CDR3 sequence is 20 residues long. V lost 0 bases, J lost 0 bases, and 13 bases stayed unmatched. Here the CDR3 reads CATSRDDFQTGVIAKNIQYF. The CDR3, as DNA: TGTGCCACCAGCAGAGACGACTTTCAGACAGGGGTCATAGCCAAAAACATTCAGTACTTC.

This rearrangement joins TRBV12-3 or TRBV12-4 to TRBJ1-5; the match to TRBD1 covers 9 bases. V lost 2 bases and J lost 6; bases outside the gene matches: 5. This CDR3 comprises 15 residues. CDR3 amino acids: CASSLRTGEGQPQHF. The DNA for the CDR3 is TGTGCCAGCAGTTTACGGACAGGGGAAGGTCAGCCCCAGCATTTT.

This clonotype was seen ten or more times. This rearrangement joins TRBV29-1 to TRBJ2-7; no clear D gene. The germline V and J ends were trimmed by 3 bases and 2 bases, with 8 bases remaining between them. Germline CDR1 and CDR2: SQVTM and ANQGSEA. This CDR3 contains 12 residues. In DNA form, the CDR3 reads TGCAGCGTTGAGACGGGTACCTACGAGCAGTACTTC. Amino acid sequence: CSVETGTYEQYF.

This clonotype was observed a handful of times. The rearrangement uses TRBV18 and TRBJ2-3; TRBD2 matches at 11 bases. Germline CDR1 reads KGHSH; CDR2 reads LQKENI. The length of the CDR3 is 14 residues. The trim removed 4 bases at V and 6 bases at J, leaving 3 bases unmatched. Written as DNA, the CDR3 is TGTGCCAGCTCACTGCTAGCGGGAGGCGATACGCAGTATTTT. Translating it yields CASSLLAGGDTQYF.

This clonotype was detected only a few times. The chain uses TRBV27 and TRBJ2-7, with 8 bases identical to TRBD2. The J segment lost 0 bases and the V segment lost 6 bases, leaving 4 bases of the junction unmatched. Germline values: CDR1 MNHEY, CDR2 SMNVEV (reference sequence). This CDR3 spans 14 amino acids. The CDR3 protein is CASSLTSVSYEQYF. The CDR3 DNA is TGTGCCAGCAGCCTGACTAGCGTCTCCTACGAGCAGTACTTC.

The chain couples TRBV3-1 to TRBJ2-1; 9 bases map to TRBD2. This CDR3 spans 18 amino acids. Germline assignment: CDR1 LGHDT and CDR2 YNNKEL (reference sequence). V lost 0 bases, J lost 7 bases, and 13 bases stayed unmatched. The CDR3 sequence: CASSQDPPGLAGKNEQFF. The CDR3 DNA reads as TGTGCCAGCAGCCAAGATCCTCCGGGCCTAGCGGGAAAGAATGAGCAGTTCTTC.

This chain uses TRBV4-3 with TRBJ2-5, with 7 bases aligning to TRBD1. With V trimmed by 4 bases and J by 7 bases, 6 bases remained unmatched. The V gene's germline CDR1 is LGHNA and CDR2 YSLEER. The CDR3 spans 13 residues. The CDR3 protein is CASSLDRLGTQYF. The CDR3, as DNA: TGCGCCAGCAGCCTGGACAGGTTAGGGACCCAGTACTTC.

The CDR3 DNA sequence: TGCGCCAGCAGCTTGGGCCAGGTTGGAGAGACCCAGTACTTC. It is translated as CASSLGQVGETQYF. The chain recombines TRBV5-1 with TRBJ2-5; D remains unclear. This CDR3 region has 14 residues. V lost 0 bases and J 4 bases, leaving 10 bases between the germline ends. The germline V gene encodes CDR1 SGHRS and CDR2 YFSETQ.

This clonotype was picked up a small number of times. V usage is TRBV29-1 and J usage is TRBJ2-7; 7 positions match TRBD1. CDR3 length: 14 residues. V shed 6 bases and J 7 bases; nucleotides not matched to a gene: 15. Germline V gene sequence: CDR1 SQVTM, CDR2 ANQGSEA. CDR3 sequence: CSVDTPGQLGEQYF. The CDR3 DNA reads as TGCAGCGTCGACACGCCGGGACAGCTGGGGGAGCAGTACTTC.

The chain uses TRBV10-3 and TRBJ2-2, with a weak D call TRBD2 (6 bases). The CDR3 contains 14 residues. V was pared by 8 bases and J by 4 bases, with 14 bases between. Germline V gene data show CDR1 as ENHRY and CDR2 as SYGVKD. DNA for the CDR3: TGTGCCATCTACCCGGGAGTCAGCACCGGGGAGCTGTTTTTT. It is translated as CAIYPGVSTGELFF.